Below, 29 T cell receptor delta chains from the same sample are listed, as sequenced in a study of TRDV2 sequences in healthy donors (TCRdb year 2020). Library prep was done by PCR. This sample was sequenced with an Illumina MiSeq. Identical DNA sequences were merged into single rows after TCRdb reprocessed the public reads with CATT. The sample table lists 2,000 to 2,500 delta-chain clones, about 60% of them with a count of one. The ten largest clones represent over 12% of the sample. Sample: Vd2+ gamma-delta T cells from blood. The intended sense of this specimen's cell subset or site label: TCR Vdelta2-expressing (gamma9delta2) T cells. Receptors were obtained from a human donor in good health.

Remarks on this clone: This sequence may be a read error, since a much larger clone differs from it by one base. This same CDR3 is encoded by further DNA sequences in the sample. This chain connects TRDV2 to TRDJ1; 8 positions agree with TRDD3. The CDR3 has 20 amino acids. The V gene's germline CDR1 is GEAIGNYY and CDR2 EKD. Trimming removed 3 bases from V and 0 bases from J; junction bases left unmatched: 20. The chain's CDR3 is CACDPVLGGSPKTYTDKLIF. Written as DNA, the CDR3 is TGTGCCTGTGACCCCGTACTGGGGGGTTCCCCGAAGACGTACACCGATAAACTCATCTTT.

The chain employs TRDV2 and TRDJ1; 7 bases line up with TRDD3. The CDR3 contains 16 residues. CDR1 is GEAIGNYY, CDR2 EKD, per germline. Trimming cost V 0 bases and J 4 bases; bases outside gene matches: 10. The CDR3 here is CACDTLIGGPLDKLIF. CDR3 coding DNA: TGTGCCTGTGACACCCTCATTGGGGGACCCCTCGATAAACTCATCTTT.

V usage is TRDV2 and J usage is TRDJ1; 8 bases line up with TRDD3. Trimming cost V 4 bases and J 0 bases; bases outside gene matches: 21. This CDR3 has 20 residues. Germline V gene sequence: CDR1 GEAIGNYY, CDR2 EKD. The CDR3 coding sequence is TGTGCCTGTGATTCCGTGAGGGGGATATCTCGGCCCTCAGACACCGATAAACTCATCTTT. This gives the protein CACDSVRGISRPSDTDKLIF.

Sample share makes this clone large. The chain recombines TRDV2 with TRDJ1, with D possibly being TRDD3 (6 bases). From germline, CDR1 is GEAIGNYY and CDR2 EKD. This CDR3 has 16 residues. The V gene lost 2 bases and the J gene lost 0 bases, with 15 bases spanning the gap. CDR3 sequence (DNA): TGTGCCTGTGACATGCTGCCTGGGGCGTACACCGATAAACTCATCTTT. This encodes CACDMLPGAYTDKLIF.

This clone has only a few counts. V usage is TRDV2 and J usage is TRDJ1; 8 bases match TRDD3. V trimming: 3 bases; J trimming: 0 bases; junction bases outside the gene matches: 14. CDR1 and CDR2 (germline): GEAIGNYY, EKD. The CDR3 is 18 residues long. This chain's CDR3 is CACDSVVTGGPDTDKLIF. The CDR3 DNA reads TGTGCCTGTGACTCGGTCGTGACTGGGGGTCCCGACACCGATAAACTCATCTTT.

The chain couples TRDV2 to TRDJ3; TRDD3 agrees at 8 bases. CDR1 and CDR2 (germline): GEAIGNYY, EKD. After removal of 0 bases from V and 4 bases from J, the junction contained 7 bases not matched to a gene. The CDR3 totals 18 residues. The chain's CDR3 is CACDTLGDFGWDTRQMFF. CDR3 coding DNA: TGTGCCTGTGACACCTTGGGGGATTTCGGTTGGGACACCCGACAGATGTTTTTC.

The rearrangement links TRDV2 to TRDJ1; 7 positions match TRDD3. The CDR3 has 15 residues. Trimming cost V 3 bases and J 5 bases; bases outside gene matches: 11. Germline V lookup: CDR1 GEAIGNYY, CDR2 EKD. The chain's CDR3 is CACDETLLGGDKLIF. The CDR3 region has the DNA TGTGCCTGTGACGAAACTCTTCTGGGGGGGGATAAACTCATCTTT.

The chain employs TRDV2 and TRDJ1; TRDD3 matches 7 bases. CDR1 and CDR2 from the germline V gene are GEAIGNYY and EKD. The junction had 18 bases not matched to a gene; V was cut back by 1 base and J by 8 bases. The CDR3 loop spans 17 amino acids. The CDR3 loop is CACDTSWGSTTAPKLIF. The CDR3 nucleotides read TGTGCCTGTGACACGAGCTGGGGGTCAACTACGGCCCCGAAACTCATCTTT.

The genes are TRDV2 and TRDJ3, with 12 positions matching TRDD3. The CDR3 is 19 amino acids. Unmatched junction bases numbered 3, after V lost 1 base and J lost 0 bases. The germline V gene encodes CDR1 GEAIGNYY and CDR2 EKD. This CDR3 is CACDTLLGDTSWDTRQMFF. The CDR3 DNA reads TGTGCCTGTGACACATTACTGGGGGATACCTCCTGGGACACCCGACAGATGTTTTTC.

The chain recombines TRDV2 with TRDJ3; 9 bases are a match to TRDD3. CDR3 length equals 19 residues. J gave up 0 bases and V 2 bases, and 7 bases lay outside the gene matches. CDR1 GEAIGNYY and CDR2 EKD come from the germline V gene. The CDR3 reads CACDILGDSGSWDTRQMFF. The CDR3 region has the DNA TGTGCCTGTGACATACTGGGGGACTCGGGCTCCTGGGACACCCGACAGATGTTTTTC.

The rearrangement links TRDV2 to TRDJ1; 12 nucleotides align to TRDD3. CDR1 is GEAIGNYY and CDR2 is EKD in the germline V gene. The J segment lost 3 bases and the V segment lost 0 bases, leaving 19 bases of the junction unmatched. This CDR3 has 21 amino acids. The CDR3 DNA sequence: TGTGCCTGTGACACCGGTTCCTTACTGGGGGATACTTCAGCGCGATCCGATAAACTCATCTTT. Translated, it gives CACDTGSLLGDTSARSDKLIF.

This clone has only a few counts. The J gene is TRDJ1, the V gene TRDV2; weak D call: TRDD3 (5 bases). Germline CDR1 GEAIGNYY, CDR2 EKD. The CDR3 extends over 16 amino acids. V gave up 0 bases and J gave up 1 base, with 14 bases separating them. DNA of the CDR3: TGTGCCTGTGACACCGTCGGGGGCCCCACCACCGATAAACTCATCTTT. This sequence encodes CACDTVGGPTTDKLIF.

This chain uses TRDV2 with TRDJ1; 9 bases map to TRDD3. V was pared by 2 bases and J by 0 bases, with 15 bases of the junction left unmatched. This CDR3 is built from 19 residues. Germline V CDR1 and CDR2: GEAIGNYY, EKD. CDR3 bases: TGTGCCTGTGACAGCCTAGATGCTGGGGGATCCCTACACACCGATAAACTCATCTTT. This sequence encodes CACDSLDAGGSLHTDKLIF.

This clone has a handful of counts. V usage is TRDV2 and J usage is TRDJ1, with 7 positions matching TRDD3. Germline V gene data show CDR1 as GEAIGNYY and CDR2 as EKD. The CDR3 spans 17 residues. The V segment lost 2 bases and the J segment 0 bases; nucleotides outside the gene matches: 11. CDR3 in DNA: TGTGCCTGTGACAGTCTGGGGGCCACCCCCCACACCGATAAACTCATCTTT. Translating gives CACDSLGATPHTDKLIF.

Concerning this clone itself: The same CDR3 also results from other DNA sequences found in this sample. The V and J genes are TRDV2 and TRDJ1; TRDD3 aligns across 12 bases. Per the germline V gene, CDR1 is GEAIGNYY and CDR2 is EKD. This CDR3 region has 15 residues. V dropped 4 bases and J dropped 4; count of bases not matched to a gene: 6. DNA of the CDR3: TGTGCCTGTGATAGACTGGGGGATACCGGCGATAAACTCATCTTT. Amino acids: CACDRLGDTGDKLIF.

In its sample, this clone ranks as large. The chain joins TRDV2 to TRDJ1; 13 bases are a match to TRDD3. Germline lookup yields CDR1 GEAIGNYY and CDR2 EKD. The CDR3 runs 19 residues. The junction had 14 bases not matched to a gene; V was cut back by 5 bases and J by 0 bases. This chain's CDR3 is CACAELGDTRRANTDKLIF. Here the CDR3 DNA reads TGTGCCTGTGCTGAACTGGGGGATACGCGCCGCGCTAACACCGATAAACTCATCTTT.

A single count supports this clone. This may come from a read error, since a much larger clone is one base off. The V gene is TRDV2, the J gene TRDJ1, with 7 bases fitting TRDD3. The J segment lost 0 bases and the V segment lost 6 bases, leaving 9 bases of the junction unmatched. Germline assignment: CDR1 GEAIGNYY and CDR2 EKD. The CDR3 is made up of 15 amino acids. CDR3 loop: CACFSMGEDTDKLIF. DNA of the CDR3: TGTGCCTGTTTCTCCATGGGGGAGGACACCGATAAACTCATCTTT.

The V gene is TRDV2, the J gene TRDJ1; 9 bases match TRDD3. This CDR3 is 19 amino acids long. With V trimmed by 0 bases and J by 2 bases, 15 bases remained unmatched. Germline CDR1 is GEAIGNYY and CDR2 is EKD. CDR3 sequence: CACDTVGRSGDTVTDKLIF. As DNA, the CDR3 is TGTGCCTGTGACACCGTAGGGCGGTCGGGGGATACAGTAACCGATAAACTCATCTTT.

Concerning this clone: Since a far larger clone is one base different, this is likely a read error. This same CDR3 is encoded by further DNA sequences in the sample. The chain joins TRDV2 to TRDJ3; no clear D gene. This CDR3 comprises 16 residues. Trimming removed 0 bases from V and 7 bases from J, with 12 bases in between. The germline gives CDR1 GEAIGNYY, CDR2 EKD. CDR3 protein: CACDTVGVSDTRQMFF. CDR3 nucleotides: TGTGCCTGTGACACCGTTGGAGTAAGTGACACCCGACAGATGTTTTTC.

J is TRDJ1 and V is TRDV2; TRDD3 aligns across 8 bases. The germline gives CDR1 GEAIGNYY, CDR2 EKD. The CDR3 is 13 amino acids. V lost 2 bases, J lost 4 bases, and 2 bases stayed unmatched. Here the CDR3 reads CACDILGDDKLIF. CDR3 sequence (DNA): TGTGCCTGTGACATTCTGGGGGACGATAAACTCATCTTT.

The rearrangement uses TRDV2 and TRDJ1, with 7 bases matching TRDD3. Trimming removed 3 bases from V and 0 bases from J; junction bases left unmatched: 6. The CDR3 totals 15 residues. Germline V CDR1 and CDR2: GEAIGNYY, EKD. The CDR3 loop is CACDEVGDYTDKLIF. The CDR3 coding sequence is TGTGCCTGTGACGAGGTGGGGGACTACACCGATAAACTCATCTTT.

The rearrangement links TRDV2 to TRDJ1, with 12 bases fitting TRDD3. Germline V gene data show CDR1 as GEAIGNYY and CDR2 as EKD. This CDR3 contains 17 residues. Trimming cost V 0 bases and J 0 bases; bases outside gene matches: 4. CDR3 sequence reads: CACDTVLGDTYTDKLIF. CDR3 in DNA: TGTGCCTGTGACACCGTACTGGGGGATACCTACACCGATAAACTCATCTTT.

In the case of this clone: A much more abundant neighbour one base away suggests this may be a read error. The identical CDR3 is also encoded by other nucleotide sequences in the sample. The rearrangement uses TRDV2 and TRDJ1; 8 bases agree with TRDD3. CDR3 length equals 19 residues. V shed 0 bases, J shed 0 bases, and the junction held 14 bases outside the gene matches. Germline CDR1 reads GEAIGNYY; CDR2 reads EKD. DNA of the CDR3: TGTGCCTGTGACACCCTTTCCTATTCTGGGGGAACATACACCGATAAACTCATCTTT. Translated: CACDTLSYSGGTYTDKLIF.

The chain couples TRDV2 to TRDJ1; TRDD3 matches at 9 bases. CDR1 GEAIGNYY and CDR2 EKD come from the germline V gene. CDR3 length: 20 residues. The J segment lost 0 bases and the V segment lost 3 bases, leaving 19 bases of the junction unmatched. The CDR3 protein is CACDPVRTGGRALNTDKLIF. Here the CDR3 DNA reads TGTGCCTGTGACCCCGTCCGTACTGGGGGACGGGCTCTTAACACCGATAAACTCATCTTT.

This chain links TRDV2 with TRDJ1, with 12 bases aligning to TRDD3. The CDR3 is 19 residues long. The germline CDR1 and CDR2 sequences are GEAIGNYY and EKD. V gave up 1 base and J gave up 1 base; unmatched junction bases: 12. The CDR3 bases are TGTGCCTGTGACACGGTAACTACTGGGGGATACAGAGGCACCGATAAACTCATCTTT. The encoded protein is CACDTVTTGGYRGTDKLIF.

This chain links TRDV2 with TRDJ3; 10 nucleotides agree with TRDD3. Germline CDR1 reads GEAIGNYY; CDR2 reads EKD. Trimming at V came to 1 base and at J to 0 bases, leaving 8 bases not matched to a gene. The CDR3 contains 20 residues. The DNA for the CDR3 is TGTGCCTGTGACACGGTACTGGGGGATTCTAGCTCCTGGGACACCCGACAGATGTTTTTC. Its protein is CACDTVLGDSSSWDTRQMFF.

This clone is a singleton in its sample. The rearrangement uses TRDV2 and TRDJ1; D possibly corresponds to TRDD3 (6 bases). V was pared by 3 bases and J by 0 bases, with 16 bases between. Germline V CDR1 and CDR2: GEAIGNYY, EKD. The CDR3 is 16 residues long. CDR3 amino acids: CACDDVGATYTDKLIF. The DNA of the CDR3 is TGTGCCTGTGACGATGTGGGGGCTACGTACACCGATAAACTCATCTTT.

The V and J genes are TRDV2 and TRDJ1, with 7 bases matching TRDD3. From germline, CDR1 is GEAIGNYY and CDR2 EKD. The CDR3 consists of 21 residues. The V and J ends lost 0 bases and 4 bases, in that order; junction bases with no gene match: 25. The CDR3: CACDTVDFADTPLGANDKLIF. The CDR3 nucleotides are TGTGCCTGTGACACCGTCGATTTTGCGGATACGCCATTGGGAGCTAACGATAAACTCATCTTT.

In this sample, this clone turned up a few times. V and J are TRDV2 and TRDJ1; TRDD3 agrees at 13 bases. CDR3 length: 17 amino acids. With 0 bases clipped from V and 12 bases from J, the junction kept 15 bases outside the gene matches. Germline V gene data show CDR1 as GEAIGNYY and CDR2 as EKD. The DNA of the CDR3 is TGTGCCTGTGACACCGTACTGGGGGATACGGCGGAGCGAAATTTCATCTTT. Its protein product is CACDTVLGDTAERNFIF.